The text below deals with one TCR beta chain. Its antigen remains unknown. This entry belongs to a study of Ad26.COV2.S vaccination and SARS-CoV-2 variants. Study-level background: Ad26.COV2.S given intramuscularly, once or twice 56 days apart. Study-wide results and caveats: Vaccinees reportedly had broad spike-specific CD8+ and CD4+ T cell responses. Analyses that measured TCR breadth and depth may have underestimated total T cell responses.

Treatment indicated: about 20 received Ad26.COV2.S at low or high dose, single or two shots; about 5 received placebo; per-sample allocation not given. The samples were gathered on day 63 after the first injection of vaccine or placebo. What was given as vaccine was an Ad26 vector encoding Wuhan-strain SARS-CoV-2 spike. Germline V gene lookup returns CDR1 MDHEN and CDR2 SYDVKM. Trimming removed 2 bases at V and 3 bases at J, with 11 bases between. CDR3 length: 16 amino acids. Here immunoSEQ multiplex PCR was the method, and the copy in TCRdb shows in-frame clones only, minus some. The sample has some 390,000 clones, over 75% seen once.

This clonotype originated in a person between 18 and 60 years old who received the Ad26.COV2.S COVID-19 vaccine or a placebo. The gene calls are TRBV28 and TRBJ2-6; D might be TRBD2 (5 bases). This sample comprised peripheral blood, obtained in a trial of Ad26.COV2.S vaccine versus placebo. Here the CDR3 reads CASSLEEAFGANVLTF. DNA of the CDR3: TGTGCCAGCAGTTTAGAGGAGGCGTTTGGGGCCAACGTCCTGACTTTC. Filled out from reference TRBV28 and TRBJ2-6, the complete variable domain reads DVKVTQSSRYLVKRTGEKVFLECVQDMDHENMFWYRQDPGLGLRLIYFSYDVKMKEKGDIPEGYSVSREKKERFSLILESASTNQTSMYLCASSLEEAFGANVLTFGAGSRLTVL.